This T cell receptor beta chain was identified during a study of regulatory T cells in long-lasting Graves disease. Study-level findings and limits: Persistent disease preferred TRBV28, TRBJ1-2 and TRBJ2-5.

CDR3 regions were amplified by Arm-PCR using iRepertoire HTBI primers to build TCR beta libraries. TCRdb fed the multiplex PCR reads into MiXCR, producing one record per CDR3 protein. The repertoire holds about 460,000 distinct CDR3 sequences, with less than 15% as singletons. Documented time point: newly diagnosed GD, antithyroid drugs for less than 3 months. After RNA was extracted from PBMCs, the TCR library was made from it. This clonotype showed up many times. What it binds is not known. The CDR3 loop spans 13 amino acids. The ends lost 4 bases at V and 4 bases at J; junction bases unmatched: 3. CDR1 and CDR2 (germline): SGHRS, YFSETQ. The data were also submitted as part of a second study, on T cells in Graves' hyperthyroidism and ophthalmopathy. This second report adds: It was considered stable Graves' hyperthyroidism when ophthalmopathy did not progress within 18 months.

The genes are TRBV5-1 and TRBJ2-5; TRBD1 matches 8 bases. The source material was peripheral blood mononuclear cells (PBMCs), sampled at new diagnosis, from a patient treated with antithyroid drugs. This receptor was obtained from a woman aged 50 to 60 with Graves disease. The CDR3 region has the DNA TGCGCCAGCAGCCGACAGGGGACAGAGACCCAGTACTTC. This encodes CASSRQGTETQYF.